The 6 T cell receptor beta chains listed next were all sequenced from one sample in a study of CD8 T cells in ankylosing spondylitis (TCRdb year 2017). Library construction relied on 5' RACE. TCRdb records Illumina HiSeq 2500 as the sequencer. TCRdb trimmed the raw reads at Q25, called clones with MiXCR and kept productive beta chains. Records with the same CDR3 protein are collapsed into one entry carrying the most frequent genes and DNA. For this sample the table gives 250,000 to 350,000 distinct CDR3 sequences, of which 20% were detected only once. The top ten clonotypes cover less than 9% of the sample. Sequenced: blood, either unsorted or a sorted T cell fraction (not recorded which). Receptors were obtained from a male donor with ankylosing spondylitis or in good health (not recorded which).

V gene TRBV29-1 combines with J gene TRBJ2-2, with TRBD2 identical over 8 bases. V lost 3 bases to trimming and J lost 7 bases; unmatched junction nucleotides: 4. Germline loops: CDR1 SQVTM, CDR2 ANQGSEA. The CDR3 has 13 amino acids. The CDR3 loop reads CSVEGLDDGELFF. CDR3 nucleotide sequence: TGCAGCGTTGAGGGACTAGACGACGGGGAGCTGTTTTTT.

This clonotype turned up a few times. The V call is TRBV20-1, the J call TRBJ1-5; 8 nucleotides agree with TRBD1. The CDR3 totals 15 residues. J gave up 2 bases and V 2 bases, and 5 bases lay outside the gene matches. Germline assignment: CDR1 DFQATT and CDR2 SNEGSKA (reference sequence). The CDR3 sequence is CSARHRTGRNQPQHF. In DNA, the CDR3 is TGCAGTGCTAGACACAGGACAGGGCGCAATCAGCCCCAGCATTTT.

This clonotype was seen ten or more times. The chain recombines TRBV19 with TRBJ1-1, with D unclear. CDR1 is LNHDA, CDR2 SQIVND, per germline (reference sequence). The CDR3 is 14 residues long. V was pared by 2 bases and J by 4 bases, with 11 bases between. The CDR3 loop is CASSIKALGTEAFF. CDR3 DNA: TGTGCCAGTAGTATAAAGGCTCTGGGCACTGAAGCTTTCTTT.

This clonotype came up many times. The J gene is TRBJ2-3, the V gene TRBV7-3; a possible D gene is TRBD2 (6 bases). Trimming left V 5 bases short and J 1 base short, with 16 bases between. The CDR3 contains 16 residues. Germline loops: CDR1 SGHTA, CDR2 FQGTGA. Here the CDR3 reads CASSALRTGGTDTQYF. Here the CDR3 DNA reads TGTGCCAGCAGCGCCCTTCGTACGGGAGGCACAGATACGCAGTATTTT.

This chain uses TRBV4-1 with TRBJ2-5; D is unresolved. The CDR3 contains 12 residues. Germline V CDR1 and CDR2: MGHRA, YSYEKL. V was shortened by 2 bases and J by 3 bases, with 4 bases between the two germline ends. CDR3 in amino acids: CASSQNEETQYF. CDR3 sequence (DNA): TGCGCCAGCAGCCAAAATGAAGAGACCCAGTACTTC.

This clonotype came up many times. V is TRBV15 and J is TRBJ1-2; D may be TRBD1 (5 bases). The germline V and J ends were trimmed by 1 base and 3 bases, with 15 bases remaining between them. The CDR3 totals 16 residues. In germline, CDR1 is LNHNV, CDR2 YYDKDF (reference sequence). The CDR3 sequence: CATSRVTAGGDYGYTF. The CDR3 nucleotides are TGTGCCACCAGCAGAGTGACTGCGGGGGGTGACTATGGCTACACCTTC.